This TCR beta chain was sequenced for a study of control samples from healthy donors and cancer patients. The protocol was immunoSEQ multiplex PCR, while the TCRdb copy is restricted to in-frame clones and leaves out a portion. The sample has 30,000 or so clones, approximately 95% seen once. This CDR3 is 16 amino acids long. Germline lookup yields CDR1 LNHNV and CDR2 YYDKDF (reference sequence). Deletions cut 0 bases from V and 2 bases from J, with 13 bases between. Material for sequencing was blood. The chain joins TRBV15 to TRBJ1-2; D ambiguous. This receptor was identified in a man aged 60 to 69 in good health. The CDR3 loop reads CATSREVRDYNYGYTF. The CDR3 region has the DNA TGTGCCACCAGCAGAGAGGTGAGGGATTACAACTATGGCTACACCTTC.